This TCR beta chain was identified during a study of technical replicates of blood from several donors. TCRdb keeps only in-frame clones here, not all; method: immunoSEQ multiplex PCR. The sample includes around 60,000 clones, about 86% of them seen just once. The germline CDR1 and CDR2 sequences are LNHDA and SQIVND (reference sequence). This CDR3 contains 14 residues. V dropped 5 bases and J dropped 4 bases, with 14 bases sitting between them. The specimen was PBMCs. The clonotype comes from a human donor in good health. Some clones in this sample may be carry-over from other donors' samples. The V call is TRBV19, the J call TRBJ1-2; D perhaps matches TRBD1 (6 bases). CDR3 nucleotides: TGTGCCAGTAGTCCCCAGGGGATCGTCTATGGCTACACCTTC. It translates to CASSPQGIVYGYTF. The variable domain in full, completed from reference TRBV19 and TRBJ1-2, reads DGGITQSPKYLFRKEGQNVTLSCEQNLNHDAMYWYRQDPGQGLRLIYYSQIVNDFQKGDIAEGYSVSREKKESFPLTVTSAQKNPTAFYLCASSPQGIVYGYTFGSGTRLTVV.